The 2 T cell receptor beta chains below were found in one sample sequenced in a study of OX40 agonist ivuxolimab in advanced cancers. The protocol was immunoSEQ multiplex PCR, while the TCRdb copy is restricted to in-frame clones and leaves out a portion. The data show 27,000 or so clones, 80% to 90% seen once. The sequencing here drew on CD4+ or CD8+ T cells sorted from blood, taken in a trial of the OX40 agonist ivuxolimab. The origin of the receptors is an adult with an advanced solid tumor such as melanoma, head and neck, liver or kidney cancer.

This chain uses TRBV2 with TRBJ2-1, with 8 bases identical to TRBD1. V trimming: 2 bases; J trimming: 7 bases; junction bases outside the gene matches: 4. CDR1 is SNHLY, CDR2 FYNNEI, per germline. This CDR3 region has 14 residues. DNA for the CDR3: TGTGCCAGCAGTGAACCCACAGGGGGTAATGAGCAGTTCTTC. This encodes CASSEPTGGNEQFF.

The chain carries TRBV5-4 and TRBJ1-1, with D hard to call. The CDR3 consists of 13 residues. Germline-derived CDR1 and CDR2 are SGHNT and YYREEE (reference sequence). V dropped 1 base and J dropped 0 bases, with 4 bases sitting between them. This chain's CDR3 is CASSLNMNTEAFF. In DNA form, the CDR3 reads TGTGCCAGCAGCTTGAACATGAACACTGAAGCTTTCTTT.